This T cell receptor (beta chain) was found in a study of T cell responses to AZD1222 COVID-19 vaccine. Findings of the study overall: In all cases, repertoires were sampled only after the peak T cell response. Among the donors, most were white British and more were female, and clonal diversity was possibly underestimated. Within unmutated variant regions lay the reported targets of nearly half of spike-specific TCRs.

With regard to this clone: What it binds is unknown.

Sequencing was performed with immunoSEQ multiplex PCR; in TCRdb, only in-frame clones are kept and a portion is missing. The table lists 130,000 to 150,000 clones, 85% to 95% of them singletons, with 1.5% to 2% in the top ten. With 6 bases removed from V and 7 bases from J, the gap between germline ends came to 16 bases. The CDR3 has 14 amino acids. From germline, CDR1 is MNHEY and CDR2 SVGAGI. This TCR was sampled from an adult in good health. The chain joins TRBV6-5 to TRBJ1-5, with D perhaps matching TRBD1 (5 bases). This specimen consisted of peripheral blood, obtained on day 0 of AZD1222 vaccination. This CDR3 is CASRPMGLGQPQHF. As DNA, the CDR3 is TGTGCCAGCAGGCCAATGGGGCTGGGGCAGCCCCAGCATTTT.